This passage covers 26 T cell receptor beta chains from one sample sequenced in a study of shared clonotypes between healthy human individuals. Measured with immunoSEQ multiplex PCR; TCRdb has only the in-frame clones, and not every one. The data hold 180,000 or so clones, with just under 95% observed a single time. The sequencing input was naive CD4+ T cells sorted from blood. Subset noted: CD45RA+ positively selected. All receptors derive from a woman in her 30s in good health.

V is TRBV5-1 and J is TRBJ1-1; no definite D call. The length of the CDR3 is 13 residues. V lost 0 bases and J lost 5, with 8 bases in between. In germline, CDR1 is SGHRS, CDR2 YFSETQ. The CDR3 DNA reads TGCGCCAGCAGCTTGGTTGTGGGGACTGAAGCTTTCTTT. Protein: CASSLVVGTEAFF. Full variable domain (rest looked up from reference TRBV5-1 and TRBJ1-1): KAGVTQTPRYLIKTRGQQVTLSCSPISGHRSVSWYQQTPGQGLQFLFEYFSETQRNKGNFPGRFSGRQFSNSRSEMNVSTLELGDSALYLCASSLVVGTEAFFGQGTRLTVV.

The chain employs TRBV2 and TRBJ2-7; 12 bases map to TRBD2. Trimming took 1 base from V and 4 from J; bases not matched to a gene: 2. The CDR3 contains 15 residues. The germline V gene encodes CDR1 SNHLY and CDR2 FYNNEI. The CDR3 DNA sequence: TGTGCCAGCAGTGAAGGGACTAGCGGGACTTACGAGCAGTACTTC. Protein: CASSEGTSGTYEQYF.

J is TRBJ1-2 and V is TRBV6-6; D might be TRBD1 (5 bases). Germline CDR1 and CDR2: MNHNY and SVGAGI (reference sequence). CDR3 length equals 14 residues. The ends were cut back, 6 bases at V and 2 bases at J, with 13 bases in the middle. The CDR3 region is CASRAGTGNYGYTF. The CDR3 coding sequence is TGTGCCAGCAGGGCCGGGACGGGGAACTATGGCTACACCTTC.

The rearrangement links TRBV27 to TRBJ2-3; 15 bases agree with TRBD2. The CDR3 runs to 16 residues. Germline V gives CDR1 MNHEY, CDR2 SMNVEV (reference sequence). V gave up 5 bases and J gave up 5 bases; unmatched junction bases: 5. The CDR3 DNA sequence: TGTGCCAGCAGTCTCGGACTAGCGGGAGGGGGAGATACGCAGTATTTT. Its protein is CASSLGLAGGGDTQYF.

The chain has TRBV6-6 and TRBJ2-5; 13 bases match TRBD2. The CDR3 is 16 residues long. V lost 4 bases to trimming and J lost 1 base; unmatched junction nucleotides: 3. Per germline, CDR1 MNHNY and CDR2 SVGAGI (reference sequence). The CDR3 DNA sequence: TGTGCCAGCAGTTTCGGGACTAGCGGGACCCAAGAGACCCAGTACTTC. Amino acids: CASSFGTSGTQETQYF.

V is TRBV28 and J is TRBJ2-5; D gene uncertain. The better agreement between TRBJ2-7 and the DNA end casts doubt on the J call. The CDR3 covers 11 residues. From germline, CDR1 is MDHEN and CDR2 SYDVKM. CDR3 in amino acids: CASSPAYEQYF. The DNA for the CDR3 is TGTGCCAGCAGCCCAGCGTACGAGCAGTACTTC.

This chain uses TRBV9 with TRBJ1-4; 7 bases match TRBD1. Losses at the gene ends were 4 bases for V and 5 bases for J; bases not matched to a gene: 11. This CDR3 spans 16 amino acids. Germline assignment: CDR1 SGDLS and CDR2 YYNGEE. CDR3 in DNA: TGTGCCAGCAGCCGGCGGGACAGCATACGAAATGAAAAACTGTTTTTT. It is translated as CASSRRDSIRNEKLFF.

This CDR3 is CASSSPRPQDTQYF. The CDR3 nucleotides are TGTGCCAGCAGTTCCCCCCGCCCCCAAGATACGCAGTATTTT. The chain combines TRBV27 with TRBJ2-3; D gene ambiguous. Germline CDR1 and CDR2: MNHEY and SMNVEV (reference sequence). The CDR3 length is 14 residues. V was clipped by 4 bases and J by 5 bases, with 13 bases between them.

This chain uses TRBV7-3 with TRBJ2-3; perhaps TRBD1 as D (6 bases). The CDR3 spans 15 residues. V was clipped by 1 base and J by 2 bases, with 10 bases between them. Germline-derived CDR1 and CDR2 are SGHTA and FQGTGA. The CDR3 protein is CASSLKQGYTDTQYF. The CDR3 DNA follows: TGTGCCAGCAGCTTAAAACAGGGTTACACAGATACGCAGTATTTT.

This clone was seen a single time. The chain employs TRBV30 and TRBJ2-2; a possible D gene is TRBD2 (6 bases). Trimming removed 1 base from V and 10 bases from J, with 13 bases in between. CDR1 is GTSNPN, CDR2 SVGIG, per germline (reference sequence). The CDR3 spans 13 residues. Here the CDR3 DNA reads TGTGCCTGGAGTGCGGGAGTCCTGGCGGAGCTGTTTTTT. Protein: CAWSAGVLAELFF.

The chain carries TRBV2 and TRBJ1-5; 11 bases match TRBD1. Per germline, CDR1 SNHLY and CDR2 FYNNEI. CDR3 length equals 14 residues. V lost 5 bases to trimming and J lost 11 bases; unmatched junction nucleotides: 8. The CDR3 nucleotides are TGTGCCAGCAGTTACCGGGACAGGGGGATGGCCCAGCATTTT. The encoded protein is CASSYRDRGMAQHF.

This sequence joins TRBV28 and TRBJ1-5; 8 nucleotides agree with TRBD1. V dropped 5 bases and J dropped 4; count of bases not matched to a gene: 10. The CDR3 is 16 residues long. Germline-derived CDR1 and CDR2 are MDHEN and SYDVKM. CDR3 sequence reads: CASSTLGQGRNQPQHF. Here the CDR3 DNA reads TGTGCCAGCAGTACCCTCGGACAGGGAAGAAATCAGCCCCAGCATTTT.

This chain links TRBV10-3 with TRBJ2-4; D gene uncertain. Per germline, CDR1 ENHRY and CDR2 SYGVKD. V lost 8 bases, J lost 10 bases, and 18 bases lay in between. This CDR3 has 13 residues. This chain's CDR3 is CAIGIELMGIQYF. As DNA, the CDR3 is TGTGCCATCGGTATAGAACTCATGGGAATTCAGTACTTC.

The V call is TRBV4-2, the J call TRBJ1-5; D remains ambiguous. CDR1 and CDR2 (germline): LGHNA, YNFKEQ. CDR3 length: 14 amino acids. Trimming left V 1 base short and J 6 bases short, with 10 bases between. The chain's CDR3 is CASSQVEGTQPQHF. CDR3 nucleotide sequence: TGTGCCAGCAGCCAAGTGGAGGGAACTCAGCCCCAGCATTTT.

This clone was counted only a few times. The chain employs TRBV30 and TRBJ2-5; D possibly corresponds to TRBD2 (6 bases). V lost 2 bases, J lost 5 bases, and 15 bases lay in between. Per the germline V gene, CDR1 is GTSNPN and CDR2 is SVGIG (reference sequence). This CDR3 is built from 14 residues. CDR3 in amino acids: CAWSHLASGETQYF. The CDR3, as DNA: TGTGCCTGGAGTCACCTAGCGTCGGGGGAGACCCAGTACTTC.

The chain links TRBV2 to TRBJ1-2; no definite D call. Germline CDR1 is SNHLY and CDR2 is FYNNEI. The CDR3 totals 11 residues. The V end lost 11 bases, the J end lost 7 bases, and 14 bases lay between the germline ends. The DNA for the CDR3 is TGTGCCCCCCTACCCCCCGGTGGCTACACCTTC. It is translated as CAPLPPGGYTF.

V and J are TRBV11-2 and TRBJ2-7; TRBD2 matches 9 bases. This CDR3 spans 16 amino acids. Germline V lookup: CDR1 SGHAT, CDR2 FQNNGV. J was trimmed by 3 bases and V by 5 bases; bases with no gene match: 11. The CDR3 nucleotides read TGTGCCAGCAGCGCCGGGATTAGCGGGAGTTACTACGAGCAGTACTTC. Protein: CASSAGISGSYYEQYF.

The V call is TRBV15, the J call TRBJ2-2; no definite D call. CDR3 length: 15 amino acids. V was clipped by 5 bases and J by 0 bases, with 10 bases between them. Germline CDR1 is LNHNV and CDR2 is YYDKDF (reference sequence). The CDR3 region is CATSRALANTGELFF. The CDR3 DNA reads as TGTGCCACCAGCCGGGCCCTAGCGAACACCGGGGAGCTGTTTTTT.

The chain is built from TRBV11-2 and TRBJ2-7; D gene ambiguous. This CDR3 is 14 amino acids long. CDR1 and CDR2 from the germline V gene are SGHAT and FQNNGV. V was shortened by 7 bases and J by 1 base, with 14 bases between the two germline ends. CDR3: CASTSYFKSYEQYF. DNA for the CDR3: TGTGCCAGCACCTCGTATTTCAAATCCTACGAGCAGTACTTC.

This chain uses TRBV7-3 with TRBJ2-3, with unresolved D. This CDR3 has 16 residues. Germline CDR1 and CDR2: SGHTA and FQGTGA. Trimming shortened V by 1 base and J by 0 bases, and 11 bases separated the two germline ends. CDR3 in DNA: TGTGCCAGCAGCTTAAAATTGACCTTAAGCACAGATACGCAGTATTTT. It codes for CASSLKLTLSTDTQYF.

V gene TRBV13 combines with J gene TRBJ2-2; 9 nucleotides line up with TRBD2. Trimming took 4 bases from V and 2 from J; bases not matched to a gene: 5. The CDR3 covers 16 residues. Germline CDR1 PRHDT, CDR2 FYEKMQ (reference sequence). As DNA, the CDR3 is TGTGCCAGCAGCTCGCGGACTAGCGCTAACACCGGGGAGCTGTTTTTT. Its translation: CASSSRTSANTGELFF.

This chain links TRBV21-1 with TRBJ2-1; the table's D call, TRBD1, was not checked against the DNA. TRBV21-1 is reported as a pseudogene. The CDR3 sequence is 16 residues long. CDR3 protein: CASSKHRHLQANEQFF. CDR3 sequence (DNA): TGTGCCAGCAGCAAACACCGACACCTCCAAGCCAATGAGCAGTTCTTC.

The rearrangement joins TRBV9 to TRBJ2-7; tentative D call: TRBD1 (6 bases). Germline loops: CDR1 SGDLS, CDR2 YYNGEE. The CDR3 totals 15 residues. Trimming took 0 bases from V and 4 from J, leaving 14 bases between them. The CDR3 bases are TGTGCCAGCAGCGTAGAGCCCCAAGGGGGTTACGAGCAGTACTTC. Its translation is CASSVEPQGGYEQYF.

J is TRBJ1-2 and V is TRBV19; D may be TRBD1 (5 bases). The V gene's germline CDR1 is LNHDA and CDR2 SQIVND (reference sequence). The ends were cut back, 5 bases at V and 4 bases at J, with 17 bases in the middle. The CDR3 extends over 15 amino acids. The CDR3 region is CASSARQRGFYGYTF. The CDR3 DNA follows: TGTGCCAGTAGTGCCAGACAGAGAGGATTCTATGGCTACACCTTC. Looking up the rest from reference TRBV19 and TRBJ1-2 gives the full variable domain: DGGITQSPKYLFRKEGQNVTLSCEQNLNHDAMYWYRQDPGQGLRLIYYSQIVNDFQKGDIAEGYSVSREKKESFPLTVTSAQKNPTAFYLCASSARQRGFYGYTFGSGTRLTVV.

The chain links TRBV2 to TRBJ1-5; D not certain. This CDR3 has 14 amino acids. V lost 1 base to trimming and J lost 2 bases, with 6 bases between them. Germline lookup yields CDR1 SNHLY and CDR2 FYNNEI. CDR3 bases: TGTGCCAGCAGTGAAGGGTGGGGCAATCAGCCCCAGCATTTT. It translates to CASSEGWGNQPQHF. Full variable domain (missing parts from reference TRBV2 and TRBJ1-5): EPEVTQTPSHQVTQMGQEVILRCVPISNHLYFYWYRQILGQKVEFLVSFYNNEISEKSEIFDDQFSVERPDGSNFTLKIRSTKLEDSAMYFCASSEGWGNQPQHFGDGTRLSIL.

V gene TRBV4-2 combines with J gene TRBJ2-1; no clear D gene. Germline-derived CDR1 and CDR2 are LGHNA and YNFKEQ. With 1 base removed from V and 4 bases from J, the gap between germline ends came to 5 bases. The CDR3 length is 13 residues. The CDR3 here is CASSQGTYNEQFF. The CDR3 nucleotides are TGTGCCAGCAGCCAAGGAACGTACAATGAGCAGTTCTTC.